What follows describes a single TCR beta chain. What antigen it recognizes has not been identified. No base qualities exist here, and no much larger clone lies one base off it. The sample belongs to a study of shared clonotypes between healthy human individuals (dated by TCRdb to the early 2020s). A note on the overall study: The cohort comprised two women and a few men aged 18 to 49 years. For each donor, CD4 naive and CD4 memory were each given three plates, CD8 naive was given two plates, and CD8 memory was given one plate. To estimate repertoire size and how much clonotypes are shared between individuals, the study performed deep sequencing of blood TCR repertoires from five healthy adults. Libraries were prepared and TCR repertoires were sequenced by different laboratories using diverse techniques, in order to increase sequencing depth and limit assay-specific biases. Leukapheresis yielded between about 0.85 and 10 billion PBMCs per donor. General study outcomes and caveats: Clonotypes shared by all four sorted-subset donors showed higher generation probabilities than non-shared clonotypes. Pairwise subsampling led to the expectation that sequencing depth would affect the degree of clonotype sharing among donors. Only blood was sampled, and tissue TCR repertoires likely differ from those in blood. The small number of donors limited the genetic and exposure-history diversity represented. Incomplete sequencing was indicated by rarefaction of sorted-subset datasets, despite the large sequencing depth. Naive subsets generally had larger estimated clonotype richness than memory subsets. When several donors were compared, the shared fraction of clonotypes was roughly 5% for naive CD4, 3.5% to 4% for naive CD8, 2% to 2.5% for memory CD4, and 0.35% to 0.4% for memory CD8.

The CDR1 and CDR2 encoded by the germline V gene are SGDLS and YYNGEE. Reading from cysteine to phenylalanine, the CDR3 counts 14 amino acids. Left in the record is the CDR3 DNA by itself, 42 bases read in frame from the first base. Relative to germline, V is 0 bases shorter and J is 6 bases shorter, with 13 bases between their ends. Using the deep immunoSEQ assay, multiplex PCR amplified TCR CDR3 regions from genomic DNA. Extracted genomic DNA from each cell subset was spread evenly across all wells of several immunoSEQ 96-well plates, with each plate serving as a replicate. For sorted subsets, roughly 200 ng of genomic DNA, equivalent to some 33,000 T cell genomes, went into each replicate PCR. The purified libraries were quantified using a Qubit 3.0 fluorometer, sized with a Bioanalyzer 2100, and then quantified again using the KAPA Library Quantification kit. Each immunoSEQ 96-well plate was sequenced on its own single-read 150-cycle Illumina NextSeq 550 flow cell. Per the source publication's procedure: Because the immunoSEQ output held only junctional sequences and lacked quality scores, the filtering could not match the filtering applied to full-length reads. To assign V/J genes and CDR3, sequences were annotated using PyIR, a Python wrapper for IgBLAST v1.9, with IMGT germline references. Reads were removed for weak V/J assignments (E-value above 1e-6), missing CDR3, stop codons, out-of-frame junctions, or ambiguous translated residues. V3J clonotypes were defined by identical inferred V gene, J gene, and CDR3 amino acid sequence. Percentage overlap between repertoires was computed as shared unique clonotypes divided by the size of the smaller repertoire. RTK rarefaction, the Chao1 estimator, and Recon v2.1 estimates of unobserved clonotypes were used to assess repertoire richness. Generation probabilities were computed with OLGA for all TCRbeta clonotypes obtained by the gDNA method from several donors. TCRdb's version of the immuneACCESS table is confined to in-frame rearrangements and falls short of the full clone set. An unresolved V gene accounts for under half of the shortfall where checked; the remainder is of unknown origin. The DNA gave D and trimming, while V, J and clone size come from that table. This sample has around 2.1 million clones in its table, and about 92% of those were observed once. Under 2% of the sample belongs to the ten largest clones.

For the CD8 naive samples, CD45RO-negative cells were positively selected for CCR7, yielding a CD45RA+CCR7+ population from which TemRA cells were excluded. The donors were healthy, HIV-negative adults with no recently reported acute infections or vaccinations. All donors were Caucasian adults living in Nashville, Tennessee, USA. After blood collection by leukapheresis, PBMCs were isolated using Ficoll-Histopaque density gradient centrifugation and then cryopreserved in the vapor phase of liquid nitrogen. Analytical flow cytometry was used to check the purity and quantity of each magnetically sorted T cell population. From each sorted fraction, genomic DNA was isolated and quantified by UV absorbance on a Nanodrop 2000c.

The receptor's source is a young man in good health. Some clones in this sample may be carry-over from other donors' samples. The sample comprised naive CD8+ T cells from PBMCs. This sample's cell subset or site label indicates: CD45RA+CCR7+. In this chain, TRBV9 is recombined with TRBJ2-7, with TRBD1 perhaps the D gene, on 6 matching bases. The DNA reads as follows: TGTGCCAGCAGCGTAGGAGGGGGAAACCGCGAGCAGTACTTC. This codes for CASSVGGGNREQYF.